This entry is about one TCR beta chain. It has no known antigen specificity. Qualities for individual bases were not recorded, and no much larger clone is one base off. The sample belongs to a study of shared T cell receptors in the human thymus (TCRdb year 2021). Notes on the research overall: The study examined how self-reactive, shared T-cell receptor alpha chains are generated in the human thymus.

Sequences SGHVS (CDR1) and FNYEAQ (CDR2) are obtained from the germline V gene. The CDR3 runs 15 residues from the cysteine to the phenylalanine. The DNA shown is the 45-base CDR3, in frame from base 1. V is pruned by 0 bases and J by 8 bases, leaving 6 bases of the junction without a gene match. The library came from the immunoSEQ multiplex PCR assay. This is the immuneACCESS table as TCRdb keeps it, with only in-frame sequences that have V and J called. A part of the clones is gone; compared with another copy, unresolved V genes explain less than half, and the rest is unexplained. The sample includes about 730,000 clones, with 80% to 90% observed a single time. Around 0.0094% of the sample is held by the ten biggest clonotypes. These data are also associated with another study on human thymus T cells. Taken from the second paper: Immunologically healthy infants undergoing open corrective cardiac surgery for congenital heart defects in Finland were used as donors. Thymus tissue was collected as surgical resects that were removed during corrective cardiac surgery. Biased V and J gene segment usage appeared to be present in both thymic and peripheral blood repertoires. According to the related research, thymic TCR repertoires were highly overlapping among unrelated individuals. The study characterized TCR alpha and beta repertoires from under ten infant thymus samples and a few related peripheral blood samples. The infant donors were about 7 to 250 days old, and the cohort included five to seven males and a couple of females. Thymocytes were mechanically released from the tissue and were stored as pellets of 10-30 million cells at -70 degrees C. A QIAsymphony instrument was used to extract genomic DNA from frozen cell pellets. The immunoSEQ multiplex PCR assay was used to amplify the TCRB and TCRAD loci from a standardized quantity of quality-controlled genomic DNA. Amplicons spanned the V(D)J region at a length sufficient to cover the CDR3 and identify V and J genes. The commercial immunoSEQ service was used to sequence amplicons on an Illumina platform. Primer bias and sequencing errors were corrected as previously described, and TCRAD and TCRB definitions were based on the IMGT database. The repertoires were analysed using immunoSEQ Analyzer 3.0 and VDJTools for basic statistics, V/J segment usage, diversity estimates, rarefaction and pairwise overlap. Chao1, ChaoE, Efron-Thisted, Shannon and inverse Simpson indices were used to estimate diversity, which was also estimated on datasets down-sampled to the smallest sample. For repertoire overlap, CDR3 nucleotide sequence, V gene and J gene had to match strictly, and clustering was done by Jaccard-based multidimensional scaling. On average, thymus samples yielded around 850,000 unique TCRB clonotypes, whereas blood samples yielded around 84,000.

Sequenced: thymocytes. This clonotype originated in a girl younger than two with a congenital heart defect. Donor details come from another sample of the same person, matched by shared clones. Recombination connected TRBV7-6 to TRBJ1-2; a stretch of 10 junction bases matches TRBD1. The nucleotides are TGTGCCAGCAGCTTAGCAGACAGGGGGCTGGAGGGCTACACCTTC. It translates to CASSLADRGLEGYTF.